This T cell receptor beta chain came from a study of T cells in narcolepsy. Study in general: Enrolled donors included narcolepsy type 1 or type 2 patients and healthy controls.

TCRdb's table, derived via immunoSEQ multiplex PCR, lists solely in-frame clones and lacks some. The repertoire consists of approximately 30,000 clones, with about 84% occurring once and the leading ten covering around 1.3%. This clone was detected only once. Its antigen remains unknown. Germline CDR1 is LNHDA and CDR2 is SQIVND (reference sequence). V was clipped by 8 bases and J by 13 bases; unmatched bases: 10. This CDR3 has 13 residues. Study results and caveats: Comparing one patient's CSF and blood CD4+ clonotypes highlighted HCRT- and TRIB2-specific autoreactive clonotypes. Blood of same and different patients, but not healthy controls, reportedly held recurring autoreactive clonotypes. No autoreactive T cell clone sequences appeared in some memory CD4+ repertoires.

The receptor's source is a human donor with narcolepsy. Specimen: CD45RA- memory CD4+ T cells from PBMCs. This chain joins TRBV19 and TRBJ2-6; 8 bases are shared with TRBD1. The DNA of the CDR3 is TGTGCCAGTTCCGGACAGGGCTCCCCTGTCCTGACTTTC. It translates to CASSGQGSPVLTF.